The next 32 T cell receptor beta chains were all read from a single sample in a study of OX40 agonist ivuxolimab in advanced cancers. To prepare the library, the immunoSEQ multiplex PCR assay was applied. Drawn from immuneACCESS, this table holds only the in-frame rearrangements with V and J called that TCRdb kept. Clones are partly lost; checked studies trace under half to an unresolved V gene and leave the rest unexplained. The sample yields about 96,000 clones; around 80% were counted once. The top ten clones comprise less than 6% of the sample. The specimen was CD4+ or CD8+ T cells sorted from blood, collected in a trial of the OX40 agonist ivuxolimab. The receptor source for this set is an adult with an advanced solid tumor such as melanoma, head and neck, liver or kidney cancer.

This chain joins TRBV11-1 and TRBJ2-2, with TRBD2 matching 7 bases. The CDR3 runs 15 residues. V was clipped by 7 bases and J by 4 bases; unmatched bases: 9. CDR1 and CDR2 from the germline V gene are SGHAT and FQDESV (reference sequence). CDR3 in amino acids: CASIPGPGGTGELFF. CDR3 nucleotides: TGTGCCAGCATCCCGGGACCGGGAGGCACCGGGGAGCTGTTTTTT.

The chain uses TRBV19 and TRBJ1-4; 7 bases are shared with TRBD1. The CDR3 runs to 14 residues. CDR1 and CDR2 (germline): LNHDA, SQIVND (reference sequence). Trimming cost V 5 bases and J 6 bases; bases outside gene matches: 6. The CDR3 DNA follows: TGTGCCAGTAGTGCTAGGGGGCGAGATGAAAAACTGTTTTTT. Amino acids: CASSARGRDEKLFF.

The chain carries TRBV6-5 and TRBJ1-1; D may be TRBD1 (5 bases). Germline V gives CDR1 MNHEY, CDR2 SVGAGI. The CDR3 is 14 residues long. Trimming stripped 0 bases from V and 3 bases from J, with 8 bases between. The CDR3: CASSYSRDHTEAFF. The CDR3 region has the DNA TGTGCCAGCAGTTACTCGAGGGACCACACTGAAGCTTTCTTT.

The gene calls are TRBV27 and TRBJ2-5; 7 nucleotides match TRBD1. Germline values: CDR1 MNHEY, CDR2 SMNVEV (reference sequence). This CDR3 contains 13 residues. The J segment lost 7 bases and the V segment lost 2 bases, leaving 4 bases of the junction unmatched. CDR3 protein: CASSLRAGGTQYF. In nucleotides, the CDR3 is TGTGCCAGCAGTTTAAGGGCAGGGGGGACCCAGTACTTC.

The rearrangement uses TRBV5-8 and TRBJ2-2; the D call may be TRBD1 or TRBD2 (5 bases each). The germline CDR1 and CDR2 sequences are SGHTS and YDEGEE. V was shortened by 4 bases and J by 5 bases, with 9 bases between the two germline ends. This CDR3 has 13 amino acids. Here the CDR3 DNA reads TGTGCCAGCAGCCCTTGGGGGACCGGGGAGCTGTTTTTT. Amino acids: CASSPWGTGELFF.

The gene calls are TRBV5-6 and TRBJ1-1, with D unclear. Germline-derived CDR1 and CDR2 are SGHDT and YYEEEE. The V end lost 2 bases, the J end lost 3 bases, and 11 bases lay between the germline ends. The CDR3 runs 14 residues. CDR3 nucleotides: TGTGCCAGCAGCTTTGTGGACCGTTACACTGAAGCTTTCTTT. Translation: CASSFVDRYTEAFF.

The chain joins TRBV4-2 to TRBJ2-3, with TRBD2 matching over 8 bases. CDR1 LGHNA and CDR2 YNFKEQ come from the germline V gene. The V and J ends lost 0 bases and 2 bases, in that order; junction bases with no gene match: 10. The CDR3 runs 18 residues. CDR3 coding DNA: TGTGCCAGCAGCCAAGATCTCCAGCGGGGGACCGCCACAGATACGCAGTATTTT. Its protein product is CASSQDLQRGTATDTQYF.

This rearrangement joins TRBV15 to TRBJ1-4; D is ambiguous. Per the germline V gene, CDR1 is LNHNV and CDR2 is YYDKDF (reference sequence). V was pared by 0 bases and J by 4 bases, with 9 bases between. The CDR3 is made up of 15 amino acids. CDR3 coding DNA: TGTGCCACCAGCAGAGATCCGGGATATAATGAAAAACTGTTTTTT. Its translation: CATSRDPGYNEKLFF.

The V call is TRBV16, the J call TRBJ2-1; D possibly corresponds to TRBD1 (5 bases). The V end lost 0 bases, the J end lost 10 bases, and 10 bases lay between the germline ends. Germline values: CDR1 KGHSY, CDR2 FQNENV. The CDR3 totals 13 residues. Here the CDR3 reads CASSQSRGGEQFF. The CDR3 nucleotides read TGTGCCAGCAGCCAATCTAGGGGCGGCGAGCAGTTCTTC.

This chain uses TRBV5-4 with TRBJ1-2, with TRBD1 matching 8 bases. This CDR3 has 14 residues. Germline CDR1 and CDR2: SGHNT and YYREEE (reference sequence). V shed 3 bases, J shed 10 bases, and the junction held 11 bases outside the gene matches. The CDR3 reads CASSSPMTGEAYTF. The CDR3 region has the DNA TGTGCCAGCAGCTCCCCAATGACAGGGGAAGCCTACACCTTC.

This chain joins TRBV7-2 and TRBJ1-2; D remains ambiguous. Germline-derived CDR1 and CDR2 are SGHTA and FQGNSA. V shed 5 bases and J shed 1 base, with 5 bases lying between them. The CDR3 length is 12 residues. CDR3 DNA: TGTGCCAGCAGCCCTAGTAACTATGGCTACACCTTC. Protein product: CASSPSNYGYTF.

This clone was seen once. The gene calls are TRBV18 and TRBJ1-5, with 8 bases matching TRBD1. Germline V gives CDR1 KGHSH, CDR2 LQKENI. V lost 6 bases to trimming and J lost 3 bases; unmatched junction nucleotides: 7. The CDR3 covers 15 residues. CDR3 loop: CASSSGTGNNQPQHF. DNA of the CDR3: TGTGCCAGCTCGTCCGGGACAGGCAACAATCAGCCCCAGCATTTT.

The CDR3: CASSTDRALDYEQYF. The DNA of the CDR3 is TGTGCCAGCAGTACGGACAGGGCCTTAGACTACGAGCAGTACTTC. The chain links TRBV2 to TRBJ2-7; 8 bases agree with TRBD1. CDR3 length: 15 residues. The V segment lost 5 bases and the J segment 3 bases; nucleotides outside the gene matches: 9. The germline gives CDR1 SNHLY, CDR2 FYNNEI.

This sequence joins TRBV7-2 and TRBJ1-1; 11 nucleotides match TRBD1. Germline assignment: CDR1 SGHTA and CDR2 FQGNSA. V gave up 0 bases and J gave up 8 bases; unmatched junction bases: 5. The CDR3 length is 15 residues. CDR3 region: CASSLAGTGGREAFF. CDR3 nucleotide sequence: TGTGCCAGCAGCTTAGCGGGGACAGGGGGTCGAGAAGCTTTCTTT.

The J gene is TRBJ2-2, the V gene TRBV5-1; a weak D match, TRBD1 (5 bases). Between the trimmed V and J ends, which lost 6 bases and 1 base, there was a span of 10 bases. Germline loops: CDR1 SGHRS, CDR2 YFSETQ. The CDR3 length is 14 residues. CDR3 nucleotides: TGCGCCAGCAACCCCGACAGGAACACCGGGGAGCTGTTTTTT. Encoded protein: CASNPDRNTGELFF.

This clone came up once. V gene TRBV13 combines with J gene TRBJ2-1; D gene uncertain. CDR3 length equals 14 residues. Germline lookup yields CDR1 PRHDT and CDR2 FYEKMQ (reference sequence). The ends were cut back, 2 bases at V and 8 bases at J, with 13 bases in the middle. This CDR3 is CASSLLPPSHEQFF. DNA of the CDR3: TGTGCCAGCAGCTTACTCCCCCCGTCCCATGAGCAGTTCTTC.

The chain has TRBV4-2 and TRBJ2-4; TRBD1 agrees at 11 bases. The CDR3 loop spans 14 amino acids. The germline CDR1 and CDR2 sequences are LGHNA and YNFKEQ. After removal of 7 bases from V and 7 bases from J, the junction contained 6 bases not matched to a gene. CDR3 loop: CASKSGQGGNIQYF. The CDR3 DNA follows: TGTGCCAGCAAATCGGGACAGGGGGGGAACATTCAGTACTTC.

This sequence joins TRBV6-1 and TRBJ1-2, with D possibly TRBD1 on 5 matching bases. Per germline, CDR1 MNHNS and CDR2 SASEGT. Trimming took 1 base from V and 4 from J, leaving 7 bases between them. The CDR3 loop spans 13 amino acids. The CDR3 spells CASSEGTIYGYTF. In DNA form, the CDR3 reads TGTGCCAGCAGTGAAGGGACAATCTATGGCTACACCTTC.

CDR3 sequence: CSVEDWTGSTDTQYF. Here the CDR3 DNA reads TGCAGCGTTGAAGACTGGACAGGTAGCACAGATACGCAGTATTTT. The V call is TRBV29-1, the J call TRBJ2-3; 7 nucleotides align to TRBD1. This CDR3 contains 15 residues. The J segment lost 0 bases and the V segment lost 0 bases, leaving 3 bases of the junction unmatched. Per the germline V gene, CDR1 is SQVTM and CDR2 is ANQGSEA.

The chain combines TRBV25-1 with TRBJ1-1; 7 bases are shared with TRBD1. Germline V lookup: CDR1 MGHDK, CDR2 SYGVNS. V lost 2 bases and J lost 3; bases outside the gene matches: 12. CDR3 length equals 17 residues. The CDR3 DNA reads TGTGCCAGCAGTGAACTCGAACGGGGACAGTCGTACACTGAAGCTTTCTTT. Its protein is CASSELERGQSYTEAFF.

CDR3 coding DNA: TGCGCCAGCAGCCTAACGGGACCGAGCTCTGGGGCCAACGTCCTGACTTTC. Its protein product is CASSLTGPSSGANVLTF. The V gene is TRBV4-1, the J gene TRBJ2-6, with D tentatively TRBD1 or TRBD2 (5 bases each). V shed 4 bases and J shed 0 bases, with 13 bases lying between them. This CDR3 is 17 amino acids long. Germline lookup yields CDR1 MGHRA and CDR2 YSYEKL.

The rearrangement uses TRBV18 and TRBJ2-7, with 12 bases aligning to TRBD2. This CDR3 is built from 18 residues. The V gene end was trimmed by 2 bases and the J gene end by 5 bases; junction bases not matched to a gene: 13. Per germline, CDR1 KGHSH and CDR2 LQKENI. CDR3 region: CASSPRLTSGGPLDEQYF. For the CDR3, the DNA is TGTGCCAGCTCACCAAGGTTAACTAGCGGGGGGCCACTTGACGAGCAGTACTTC.

A few counts support this clone. The chain employs TRBV18 and TRBJ1-5; TRBD1 matches 10 bases. Germline V gives CDR1 KGHSH, CDR2 LQKENI. This CDR3 spans 15 amino acids. V gave up 4 bases and J gave up 1 base; unmatched junction bases: 1. Written as DNA, the CDR3 is TGTGCCAGCTCACAGGGACAGGGGAGCAATCAGCCCCAGCATTTT. Its protein is CASSQGQGSNQPQHF.

V usage is TRBV5-6 and J usage is TRBJ2-7; D perhaps matches TRBD1 (6 bases). Trimming stripped 5 bases from V and 4 bases from J, with 10 bases between. The CDR3 length is 12 residues. CDR1 SGHDT and CDR2 YYEEEE come from the germline V gene. This CDR3 reads CASRKGGYEQYF. The CDR3 coding sequence is TGTGCCAGCAGAAAAGGGGGTTACGAGCAGTACTTC.

The rearrangement uses TRBV4-1 and TRBJ2-1; D is tentatively TRBD1 or TRBD2 (5 bases each). The CDR3 extends over 14 amino acids. With 0 bases removed from V and 7 bases from J, the gap between germline ends came to 10 bases. In germline, CDR1 is MGHRA, CDR2 YSYEKL. The CDR3 DNA sequence: TGCGCCAGCAGCCAAGATACGGGGCGGAATGAGCAGTTCTTC. This encodes CASSQDTGRNEQFF.

V gene TRBV5-6 combines with J gene TRBJ2-6, with D maybe TRBD1 (6 bases). CDR1 SGHDT and CDR2 YYEEEE come from the germline V gene. The CDR3 has 16 residues. V lost 0 bases and J 2 bases, leaving 9 bases between the germline ends. The DNA for the CDR3 is TGTGCCAGCAGCTTGGGATCAGGGGCTGGGGCCAACGTCCTGACTTTC. Residues: CASSLGSGAGANVLTF.

This chain links TRBV7-2 with TRBJ2-3; 9 bases are shared with TRBD2. The V gene end was trimmed by 6 bases and the J gene end by 0 bases; junction bases not matched to a gene: 13. The CDR3 is 18 amino acids. CDR1 SGHTA and CDR2 FQGNSA come from the germline V gene. The CDR3 spells CASRYSGGLPFSTDTQYF. Written as DNA, the CDR3 is TGTGCCAGCAGATATAGCGGGGGCCTACCTTTTAGCACAGATACGCAGTATTTT.

This clone was seen a single time. The V gene is TRBV7-2, the J gene TRBJ1-1; perhaps TRBD1 as D (5 bases). The germline V gene encodes CDR1 SGHTA and CDR2 FQGNSA. With 1 base removed from V and 10 bases from J, the gap between germline ends came to 22 bases. The CDR3 sequence is 16 residues long. The CDR3 sequence: CASSLGPSTANFGAFF. The CDR3 nucleotides read TGTGCCAGCAGCTTAGGCCCCTCGACAGCAAACTTTGGAGCTTTCTTT.

This clone showed up just once. The V and J genes are TRBV9 and TRBJ1-1, with D perhaps matching TRBD1 (5 bases). The V gene's germline CDR1 is SGDLS and CDR2 YYNGEE. This CDR3 has 14 residues. The V end was cut by 3 bases, the J end by 1 base, with 10 bases between. CDR3 amino acids: CASSGGRGNTEAFF. CDR3 DNA sequence: TGTGCCAGCAGCGGGGGACGGGGGAACACTGAAGCTTTCTTT.

Of note for this clone: A junction end diverges from the germline sequence, so it may reflect a read error. The CDR3 region is CSAGQRNYGQYF. The CDR3 nucleotides are TGCAGCGCGGGACAGAGGAACTACGGGCAGTACTTC. The chain uses TRBV29-1 and TRBJ2-7; 7 bases fit TRBD1. CDR3 size: 12 residues. In germline, CDR1 is SQVTM, CDR2 ANQGSEA.

This sequence joins TRBV7-2 and TRBJ2-1; 10 bases fit TRBD1. Germline CDR1 and CDR2: SGHTA and FQGNSA. The length of the CDR3 is 16 residues. The V and J ends lost 5 bases and 10 bases, in that order; junction bases with no gene match: 14. The CDR3 DNA reads TGTGCCAGCAGCCCGAGGGGGACAGGGGCTCGGTGGGAGCAGTTCTTC. The encoded protein is CASSPRGTGARWEQFF.

The gene calls are TRBV5-1 and TRBJ1-4; D is unclear. In germline, CDR1 is SGHRS, CDR2 YFSETQ. The ends were cut back, 4 bases at V and 1 base at J, with 11 bases in the middle. This CDR3 has 15 residues. CDR3 residues: CASSPNVGTNEKLFF. The DNA of the CDR3 is TGCGCCAGCAGCCCCAACGTGGGAACTAATGAAAAACTGTTTTTT.